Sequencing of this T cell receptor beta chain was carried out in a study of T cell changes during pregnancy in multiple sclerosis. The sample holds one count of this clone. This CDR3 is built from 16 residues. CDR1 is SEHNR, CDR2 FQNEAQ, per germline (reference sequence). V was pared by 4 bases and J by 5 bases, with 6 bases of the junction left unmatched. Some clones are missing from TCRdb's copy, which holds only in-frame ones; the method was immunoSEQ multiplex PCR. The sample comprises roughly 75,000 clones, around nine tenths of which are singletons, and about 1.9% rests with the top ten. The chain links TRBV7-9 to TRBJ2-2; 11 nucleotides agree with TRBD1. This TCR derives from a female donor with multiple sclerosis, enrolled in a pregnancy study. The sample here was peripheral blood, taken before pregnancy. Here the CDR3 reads CASSSTRDRGTGELFF. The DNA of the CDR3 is TGTGCCAGCAGCTCAACCCGGGACAGGGGGACCGGGGAGCTGTTTTTT.